The 6 T cell receptor beta chains reported below all come from one sample, sequenced in a study of T cells in tumors after PD-1 blockade. Sequencing was performed with immunoSEQ multiplex PCR; in TCRdb, only in-frame clones are kept and a portion is missing. The sample holds about 34,000 clones, approximately 73% seen once. This material consisted of PBMCs, taken after anti-PD-1 treatment. The receptors were sampled from a human donor with basal cell carcinoma.

The chain couples TRBV6-2 or TRBV6-3 to TRBJ1-2; D gene uncertain. In germline, CDR1 is MNHEY, CDR2 SVGEGT. CDR3 length equals 12 residues. The V gene lost 4 bases and the J gene lost 5 bases, with 8 bases spanning the gap. The CDR3 loop is CASSSEFYGYTF. CDR3 DNA sequence: TGTGCCAGCAGTTCAGAATTTTATGGCTACACCTTC.

The chain has TRBV6-5 and TRBJ1-5, with D possibly TRBD1 on 5 matching bases. Deletions cut 6 bases from V and 4 bases from J, with 16 bases between. CDR1 MNHEY and CDR2 SVGAGI come from the germline V gene. The CDR3 has 15 residues. For the CDR3, the DNA is TGTGCCAGCAGGCCCACTCAGGGAGCGAATCAGCCCCAGCATTTT. Translation gives CASRPTQGANQPQHF.

Relative to its sample, this clone is medium-sized. This sequence joins TRBV4-1 and TRBJ2-7, with D possibly TRBD2 on 5 matching bases. Germline CDR1 MGHRA, CDR2 YSYEKL. V shed 1 base and J shed 2 bases, with 15 bases lying between them. The CDR3 loop spans 16 amino acids. The CDR3 sequence is CASSQVITRGPYEQYF. In nucleotides, the CDR3 is TGCGCCAGCAGCCAAGTAATTACGAGAGGGCCCTACGAGCAGTACTTC.

The DNA of the CDR3 is TGTGCCAGCAGCGCCGCCTATGGTTATGAGCAGTTCTTC. It translates to CASSAAYGYEQFF. The chain combines TRBV5-4 with TRBJ2-1; D gene ambiguous. This CDR3 contains 13 residues. V gave up 4 bases and J gave up 8 bases, with 13 bases separating them. From germline, CDR1 is SGHNT and CDR2 YYREEE (reference sequence).

This chain joins TRBV5-4 and TRBJ1-1; the D is unclear. CDR3 length equals 12 residues. Per germline, CDR1 SGHNT and CDR2 YYREEE (reference sequence). Trimming stripped 1 base from V and 8 bases from J, with 9 bases between. The CDR3: CASSLSGSEAFF. The CDR3 nucleotides are TGTGCCAGCAGCTTGTCGGGGTCGGAAGCTTTCTTT.

The J gene is TRBJ2-7, the V gene TRBV5-6; D is perhaps TRBD2 (6 bases). CDR1 and CDR2 from the germline V gene are SGHDT and YYEEEE. This CDR3 has 15 residues. V lost 2 bases, J lost 4 bases, and 16 bases lay in between. The CDR3 nucleotides read TGTGCCAGCAGCTTTTTCGAGGGAGGTCGGTACGAGCAGTACTTC. It is translated as CASSFFEGGRYEQYF.